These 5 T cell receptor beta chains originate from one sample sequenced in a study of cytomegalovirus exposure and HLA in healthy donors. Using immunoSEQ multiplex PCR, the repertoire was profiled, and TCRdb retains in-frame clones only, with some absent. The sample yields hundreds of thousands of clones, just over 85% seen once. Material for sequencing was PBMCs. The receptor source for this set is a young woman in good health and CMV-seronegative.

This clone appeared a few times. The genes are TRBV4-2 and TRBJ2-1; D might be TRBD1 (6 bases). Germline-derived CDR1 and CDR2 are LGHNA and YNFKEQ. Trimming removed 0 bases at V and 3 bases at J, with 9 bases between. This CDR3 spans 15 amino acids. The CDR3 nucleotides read TGTGCCAGCAGCCAAGATAAGGGGGACTACAATGAGCAGTTCTTC. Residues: CASSQDKGDYNEQFF.

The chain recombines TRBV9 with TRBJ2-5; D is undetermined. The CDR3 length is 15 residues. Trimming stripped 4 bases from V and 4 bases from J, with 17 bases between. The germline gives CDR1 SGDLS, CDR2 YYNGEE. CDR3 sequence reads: CASSPRGSAGETQYF. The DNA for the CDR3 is TGTGCCAGCAGCCCCCGCGGCTCGGCCGGAGAGACCCAGTACTTC.

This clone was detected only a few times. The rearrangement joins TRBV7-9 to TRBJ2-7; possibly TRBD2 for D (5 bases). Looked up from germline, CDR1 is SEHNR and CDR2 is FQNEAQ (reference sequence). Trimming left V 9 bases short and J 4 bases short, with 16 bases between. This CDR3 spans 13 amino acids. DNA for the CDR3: TGTGCCAGTACCCGGATTAGCGCTTACGAGCAGTACTTC. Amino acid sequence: CASTRISAYEQYF. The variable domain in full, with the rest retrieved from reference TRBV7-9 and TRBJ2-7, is DTGVSQNPRHKITKRGQNVTFRCDPISEHNRLYWYRQTLGQGPEFLTYFQNEAQLEKSRLLSDRFSAERPKGSFSTLEIQRTEQGDSAMYLCASTRISAYEQYFGPGTRLTVT.

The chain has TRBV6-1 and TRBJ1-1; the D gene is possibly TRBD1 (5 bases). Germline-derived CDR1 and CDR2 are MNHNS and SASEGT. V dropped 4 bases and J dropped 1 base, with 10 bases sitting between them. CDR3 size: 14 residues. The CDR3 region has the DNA TGTGCCAGCAGTGTTTCGCAGGGGAACACTGAAGCTTTCTTT. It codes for CASSVSQGNTEAFF.

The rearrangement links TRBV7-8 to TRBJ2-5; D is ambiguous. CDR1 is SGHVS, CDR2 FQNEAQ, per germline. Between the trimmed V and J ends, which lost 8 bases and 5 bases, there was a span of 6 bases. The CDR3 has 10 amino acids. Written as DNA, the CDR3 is TGTGCCAGCGAGGTGGAGACCCAGTACTTC. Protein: CASEVETQYF.